A single sample gave rise to the 25 T cell receptor beta chains below, sequenced in a study of T cell responses to AZD1222 COVID-19 vaccine. Some clones are missing from TCRdb's copy, which holds only in-frame ones; the method was immunoSEQ multiplex PCR. The sample contains about 99,000 clones, over 70% of which appear only once. Sequencing was performed on peripheral blood, taken on day 0 of AZD1222 vaccination. These receptors were taken from an adult in good health.

The chain is built from TRBV7-9 and TRBJ2-7, with TRBD2 matching 11 bases. CDR1 is SEHNR and CDR2 is FQNEAQ in the germline V gene (reference sequence). This CDR3 has 15 amino acids. V dropped 5 bases and J dropped 2; count of bases not matched to a gene: 5. This CDR3 reads CASSQLAGGPYEQYF. The CDR3 nucleotides are TGTGCCAGCAGCCAGCTAGCGGGAGGTCCCTACGAGCAGTACTTC.

This chain connects TRBV4-2 to TRBJ2-1; TRBD2 matches 14 bases. The CDR3 totals 16 residues. The germline V gene has CDR1 LGHNA and CDR2 YNFKEQ. Trimming at V came to 3 bases and at J to 8 bases, leaving 6 bases not matched to a gene. CDR3 loop: CASSQSGTSGSDEQFF. DNA of the CDR3: TGTGCCAGCAGCCAGTCCGGGACTAGCGGGAGCGATGAGCAGTTCTTC.

The CDR3 DNA sequence: TGCAGCGTTGGAGGGTTGGGACAGCCCCAGCATTTT. Amino acids: CSVGGLGQPQHF. The V and J genes are TRBV29-1 and TRBJ1-5; D is unresolved. V lost 4 bases and J lost 7, with 11 bases in between. This CDR3 has 12 amino acids. Germline V gene sequence: CDR1 SQVTM, CDR2 ANQGSEA. The complete variable domain, with remaining parts taken from reference TRBV29-1 and TRBJ1-5, reads SAVISQKPSRDICQRGTSLTIQCQVDSQVTMMFWYRQQPGQSLTLIATANQGSEATYESGFVIDKFPISRPNLTFSTLTVSNMSPEDSSIYLCSVGGLGQPQHFGDGTRLSIL.

This chain links TRBV5-1 with TRBJ1-4; 7 bases line up with TRBD1. The germline gives CDR1 SGHRS, CDR2 YFSETQ. The CDR3 is made up of 15 amino acids. The V segment lost 1 base and the J segment 7 bases; nucleotides outside the gene matches: 7. In DNA form, the CDR3 reads TGCGCCAGCAGCTTGATGGGACAGAGGGGTGAAAAACTGTTTTTT. As protein: CASSLMGQRGEKLFF.

The chain carries TRBV5-4 and TRBJ1-2, with TRBD1 matching 10 bases. V shed 4 bases, J shed 8 bases, and the junction held 11 bases outside the gene matches. The CDR3 consists of 15 residues. Germline CDR1 reads SGHNT; CDR2 reads YYREEE (reference sequence). The CDR3 DNA follows: TGTGCCAGCAGCCCATTCGGGACAGGGGTTGGGGGCTACACCTTC. It is translated as CASSPFGTGVGGYTF.

This clone is a singleton in its sample. This sequence joins TRBV6-5 and TRBJ2-3; 7 positions match TRBD1. Trimming cost V 10 bases and J 3 bases; bases outside gene matches: 13. The CDR3 has 15 amino acids. Germline values: CDR1 MNHEY, CDR2 SVGAGI. The CDR3 region has the DNA TGTGCCACGTTAAACAGGGGTCGGCTTACAGATACGCAGTATTTT. It translates to CATLNRGRLTDTQYF.

CDR3 DNA sequence: TGTGCCAGCAGTCGGATAAAGTCACCCCTCCACTTT. Amino acid sequence: CASSRIKSPLHF. The rearrangement uses TRBV6-2 or TRBV6-3 and TRBJ1-6; D call uncertain. The germline V and J ends were trimmed by 5 bases and 10 bases, with 9 bases remaining between them. There are 12 residues in the CDR3. Germline V gene data show CDR1 as MNHEY and CDR2 as SVGEGT.

The chain links TRBV11-2 to TRBJ2-3; D gene unclear. The CDR3 runs 16 residues. V lost 3 bases and J 0 bases, leaving 13 bases between the germline ends. CDR1 and CDR2 (germline): SGHAT, FQNNGV. CDR3 region: CASSFLSRGSTDTQYF. The CDR3 region has the DNA TGTGCCAGCAGCTTTTTATCTCGCGGTAGCACAGATACGCAGTATTTT. The variable domain in full, completed from reference TRBV11-2 and TRBJ2-3, reads EAGVAQSPRYKIIEKRQSVAFWCNPISGHATLYWYQQILGQGPKLLIQFQNNGVVDDSQLPKDRFSAERLKGVDSTLKIQPAKLEDSAVYLCASSFLSRGSTDTQYFGPGTRLTVL.

As for this clone: Additional DNA sequences in this sample encode the identical CDR3. The chain is built from TRBV6-2 or TRBV6-3 and TRBJ1-2; D unclear. Germline assignment: CDR1 MNHEY and CDR2 SVGEGT. CDR3 length: 14 residues. Trimming cost V 2 bases and J 0 bases, with 7 bases left between them. CDR3 DNA: TGTGCCAGCAGTTACGGAGGGACTAACTATGGCTACACCTTC. Residues: CASSYGGTNYGYTF.

The chain is built from TRBV29-1 and TRBJ2-7; perhaps D is TRBD1 or TRBD2 (7 bases each). The CDR3 has 12 residues. V was shortened by 3 bases and J by 7 bases, with 13 bases between the two germline ends. Per germline, CDR1 SQVTM and CDR2 ANQGSEA. The CDR3 reads CSVDGQGGEQYF. In nucleotides, the CDR3 is TGCAGCGTTGACGGCCAGGGGGGGGAGCAGTACTTC.

The gene calls are TRBV9 and TRBJ2-2; the match to TRBD2 covers 16 bases. Germline V CDR1 and CDR2: SGDLS, YYNGEE. Trimming at V came to 5 bases and at J to 5 bases, leaving 9 bases not matched to a gene. CDR3 length equals 18 residues. CDR3 loop: CASSGTSGRATGTGELFF. The CDR3 nucleotides read TGTGCCAGCAGTGGGACTAGCGGGAGGGCCACTGGAACCGGGGAGCTGTTTTTT.

This clone appeared a single time. This chain joins TRBV28 and TRBJ2-3; D perhaps matches TRBD2 (6 bases). Between the trimmed V and J ends, which lost 1 base and 6 bases, there was a span of 20 bases. Looked up from germline, CDR1 is MDHEN and CDR2 is SYDVKM. There are 17 residues in the CDR3. The CDR3, as DNA: TGTGCCAGCAGTTTATCCCCGACTAGGTGGAGTTGGGATACGCAGTATTTT. Encoded protein: CASSLSPTRWSWDTQYF.

The chain carries TRBV27 and TRBJ1-1, with TRBD1 matching over 7 bases. Losses at the gene ends were 0 bases for V and 3 bases for J; bases not matched to a gene: 4. Germline values: CDR1 MNHEY, CDR2 SMNVEV (reference sequence). This CDR3 contains 15 residues. This chain's CDR3 is CASSLSYRGYTEAFF. The DNA for the CDR3 is TGTGCCAGCAGTTTATCGTACAGGGGCTACACTGAAGCTTTCTTT.

The table lists this clone with a count of one. The gene calls are TRBV2 and TRBJ1-1, with D perhaps TRBD1 (5 bases). CDR1 SNHLY and CDR2 FYNNEI come from the germline V gene. This CDR3 spans 14 amino acids. V was clipped by 5 bases and J by 1 base, with 11 bases between them. CDR3 sequence reads: CASSPTGRNTEAFF. DNA of the CDR3: TGTGCCAGCAGTCCCACGGGACGGAACACTGAAGCTTTCTTT.

This clone was seen more than once but under ten times. The rearrangement uses TRBV6-5 and TRBJ2-1, with D possibly matching TRBD1 (6 bases). The V gene's germline CDR1 is MNHEY and CDR2 SVGAGI. Between the trimmed V and J ends, which lost 8 bases and 6 bases, there was a span of 17 bases. The CDR3 is made up of 14 amino acids. CDR3 sequence reads: CASDANQGLNEQFF. The CDR3 coding sequence is TGTGCCAGCGATGCCAACCAGGGGCTCAATGAGCAGTTCTTC.

Points on this clone: The CDR3 carries no conserved terminal phenylalanine or tryptophan, so it likely arises from a read error. The chain combines TRBV4-2 with TRBJ1-2, with 7 nucleotides matching TRBD1. The germline CDR1 and CDR2 sequences are LGHNA and YNFKEQ. Trimming cost V 4 bases and J 8 bases; bases outside gene matches: 10. The CDR3 runs 14 residues. CDR3 in DNA: TGTGCCAGCAGCCCTCAAAAGACAGGGTCGGGCTACACCGTC. Residues: CASSPQKTGSGYTV.

The V call is TRBV13, the J call TRBJ1-6, with D maybe TRBD1 (6 bases). This CDR3 contains 14 residues. Germline-derived CDR1 and CDR2 are PRHDT and FYEKMQ (reference sequence). The V end lost 7 bases, the J end lost 8 bases, and 15 bases lay between the germline ends. CDR3 residues: CASTTGTPHSPLHF. In DNA, the CDR3 is TGTGCCAGCACCACCGGGACACCTCATTCACCCCTCCACTTT. The entire variable domain, with the rest obtained from reference TRBV13 and TRBJ1-6, is as follows: AAGVIQSPRHLIKEKRETATLKCYPIPRHDTVYWYQQGPGQDPQFLISFYEKMQSDKGSIPDRFSAQQFSDYHSELNMSSLELGDSALYFCASTTGTPHSPLHFGNGTRLTVT.

The chain recombines TRBV7-2 with TRBJ2-3; D could derive from TRBD1 or TRBD2 (5 bases each). CDR3 length equals 14 residues. V was shortened by 0 bases and J by 2 bases, with 6 bases between the two germline ends. Germline V gene sequence: CDR1 SGHTA, CDR2 FQGNSA. CDR3 amino acids: CASSLAGTTDTQYF. In DNA, the CDR3 is TGTGCCAGCAGCTTAGCGGGGACCACAGATACGCAGTATTTT.

Points on this clone: Within the sample, other DNA sequences also encode this same CDR3. J is TRBJ1-3 and V is TRBV12-3 or TRBV12-4; D unresolved. Between the trimmed V and J ends, which lost 4 bases and 2 bases, there was a span of 0 bases. CDR3 length: 11 residues. CDR3 in DNA: TGTGCCAGCAGTTCTGGAAACACCATATATTTT. Protein sequence: CASSSGNTIYF.

The CDR3 is CASEANTEAFF. The CDR3 nucleotides read TGTGCCAGCGAGGCGAACACTGAAGCTTTCTTT. This chain uses TRBV28 with TRBJ1-1; D gene uncertain. Germline V lookup: CDR1 MDHEN, CDR2 SYDVKM. V dropped 8 bases and J dropped 1 base, with 5 bases sitting between them. There are 11 residues in the CDR3.

The genes are TRBV6-2 or TRBV6-3 and TRBJ2-7; D might be TRBD2 (6 bases). Per germline, CDR1 MNHEY and CDR2 SVGEGT. The CDR3 is 17 residues long. The V gene lost 6 bases and the J gene lost 2 bases, with 23 bases spanning the gap. In DNA, the CDR3 is TGTGCCAGCAGCCAAAGACTAGGTAACTTGGGAGCCTACGAGCAGTACTTC. As protein: CASSQRLGNLGAYEQYF.

This chain connects TRBV27 to TRBJ2-2; 12 positions agree with TRBD2. This CDR3 has 17 amino acids. V dropped 3 bases and J dropped 7; count of bases not matched to a gene: 9. Germline V lookup: CDR1 MNHEY, CDR2 SMNVEV (reference sequence). CDR3 DNA sequence: TGTGCCAGCAGTTTGCAGACTAGCGGGAGATTCAGCGGGGAGCTGTTTTTT. Protein: CASSLQTSGRFSGELFF.

J is TRBJ1-4 and V is TRBV19; D is uncertain. The CDR3 loop spans 15 amino acids. Trimming removed 3 bases at V and 0 bases at J, with 8 bases between. Germline lookup yields CDR1 LNHDA and CDR2 SQIVND (reference sequence). CDR3 protein: CASSIRRTTNEKLFF. The CDR3 DNA reads TGTGCCAGTAGTATTCGTAGAACAACTAATGAAAAACTGTTTTTT.

The rearrangement joins TRBV6-5 to TRBJ1-1; a weak D match, TRBD1 (5 bases). In germline, CDR1 is MNHEY, CDR2 SVGAGI. This CDR3 comprises 14 residues. The V gene lost 5 bases and the J gene lost 3 bases, with 13 bases spanning the gap. CDR3 coding DNA: TGTGCCAGCAGTCTGTTGACAGACTACACTGAAGCTTTCTTT. Its protein product is CASSLLTDYTEAFF.

This chain connects TRBV28 to TRBJ2-7; TRBD2 matches 10 bases. This CDR3 comprises 15 residues. V lost 3 bases to trimming and J lost 3 bases; unmatched junction nucleotides: 5. Germline V gives CDR1 MDHEN, CDR2 SYDVKM. In nucleotides, the CDR3 is TGTGCCAGCAGTTTCTCTAGCGGGAGAATCTACGAGCAGTACTTC. It codes for CASSFSSGRIYEQYF.